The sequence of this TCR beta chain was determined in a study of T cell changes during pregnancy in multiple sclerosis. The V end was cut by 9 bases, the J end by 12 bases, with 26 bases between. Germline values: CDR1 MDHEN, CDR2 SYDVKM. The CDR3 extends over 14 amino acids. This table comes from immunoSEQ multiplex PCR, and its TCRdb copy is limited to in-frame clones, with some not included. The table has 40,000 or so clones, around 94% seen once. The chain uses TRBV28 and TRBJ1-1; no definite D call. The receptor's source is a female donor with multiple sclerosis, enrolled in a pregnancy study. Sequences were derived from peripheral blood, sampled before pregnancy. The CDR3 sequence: CASKPPETTQPPFF. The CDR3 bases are TGTGCCAGTAAACCTCCGGAGACCACCCAGCCCCCTTTCTTT.